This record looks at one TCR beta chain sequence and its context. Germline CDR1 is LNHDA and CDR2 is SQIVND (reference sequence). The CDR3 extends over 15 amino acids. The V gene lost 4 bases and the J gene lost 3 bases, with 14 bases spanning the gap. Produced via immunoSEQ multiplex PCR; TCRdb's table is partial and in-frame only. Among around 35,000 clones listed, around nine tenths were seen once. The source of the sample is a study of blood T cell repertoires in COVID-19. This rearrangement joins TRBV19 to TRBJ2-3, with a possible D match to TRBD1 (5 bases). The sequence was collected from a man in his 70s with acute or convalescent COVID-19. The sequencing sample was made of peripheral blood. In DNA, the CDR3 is TGTGCCAGTAGTAGCGGTGGCAGGGTGACAGATACGCAGTATTTT. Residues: CASSSGGRVTDTQYF.